This TCR beta chain was documented in a study of OX40 agonist ivuxolimab in advanced cancers. Turning to the study itself: Subjects had a mean age of around 60 years, with a range of about 23 to 79; roughly 80% were male. Study-wide results and limits: Both blood CD4+ and CD8+ T cells showed clonal growth by week 6 at 0.1 to 3.0 mg/kg. A proportion of nonresponders additionally exhibited low normalized T-cell clonal expansion.

This clone has more than one count but fewer than ten. Antigen specificity is unknown. The assay was immunoSEQ multiplex PCR, and TCRdb's table has in-frame clones only and misses some. This sample yields 35,000 to 55,000 clones, of which 70% to 90% are seen a single time; roughly 13% belongs to the top ten. This specimen consisted of CD4+ or CD8+ T cells sorted from blood, obtained in a trial of the OX40 agonist ivuxolimab. This clonotype was sampled from an adult with an advanced solid tumor such as melanoma, head and neck, liver or kidney cancer.

CDR3 sequence (DNA): TGTGCCAGCAGCAAACGACAGACACACACAGATACGCAGTATTTT. This translates into CASSKRQTHTDTQYF. The V and J genes are TRBV5-6 and TRBJ2-3; TRBD1 is a possible D gene (5 bases). The V and J ends lost 4 bases and 2 bases respectively, with 14 bases between them. This CDR3 region has 15 residues. In germline, CDR1 is SGHDT, CDR2 YYEEEE.